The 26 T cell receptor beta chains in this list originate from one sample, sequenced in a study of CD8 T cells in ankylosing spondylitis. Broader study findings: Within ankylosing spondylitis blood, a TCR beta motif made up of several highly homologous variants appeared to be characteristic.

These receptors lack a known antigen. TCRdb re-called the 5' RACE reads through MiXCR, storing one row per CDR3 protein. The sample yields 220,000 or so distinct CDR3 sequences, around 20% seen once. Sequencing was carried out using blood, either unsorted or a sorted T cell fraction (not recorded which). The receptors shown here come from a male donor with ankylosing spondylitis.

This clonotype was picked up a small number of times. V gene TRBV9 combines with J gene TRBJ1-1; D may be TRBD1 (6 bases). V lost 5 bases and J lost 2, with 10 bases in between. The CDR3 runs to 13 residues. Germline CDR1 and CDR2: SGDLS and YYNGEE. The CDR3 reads CASSPGHNTEAFF. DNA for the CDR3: TGTGCCAGCAGTCCGGGACACAACACTGAAGCTTTCTTT.

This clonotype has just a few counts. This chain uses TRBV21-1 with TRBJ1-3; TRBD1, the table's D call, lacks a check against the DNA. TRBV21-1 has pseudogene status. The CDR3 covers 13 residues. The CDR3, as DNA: TGTGCCAGCAGCAAAAGCCCCGGGACAAGTGTGTATTTT. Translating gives CASSKSPGTSVYF.

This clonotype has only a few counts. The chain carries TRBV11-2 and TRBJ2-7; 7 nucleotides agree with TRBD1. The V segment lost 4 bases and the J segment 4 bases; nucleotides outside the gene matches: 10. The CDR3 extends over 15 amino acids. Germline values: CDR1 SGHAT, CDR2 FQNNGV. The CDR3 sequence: CASSYDRAIGYEQYF. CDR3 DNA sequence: TGTGCCAGCAGCTATGACAGGGCCATCGGGTACGAGCAGTACTTC.

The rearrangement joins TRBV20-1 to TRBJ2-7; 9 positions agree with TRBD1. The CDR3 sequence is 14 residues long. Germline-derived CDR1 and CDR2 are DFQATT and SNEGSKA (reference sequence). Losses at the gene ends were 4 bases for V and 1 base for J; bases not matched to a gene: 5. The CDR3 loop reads CSATGQGWSYEQYF. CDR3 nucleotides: TGCAGTGCTACGGGACAGGGATGGTCCTACGAGCAGTACTTC.

The CDR3 is CASRTVQETQYF. The CDR3 coding sequence is TGTGCCAGCAGGACTGTGCAAGAGACCCAGTACTTC. The chain carries TRBV6-5 and TRBJ2-5; D remains unclear. The CDR3 extends over 12 amino acids. Looked up from germline, CDR1 is MNHEY and CDR2 is SVGAGI. V lost 6 bases, J lost 2 bases, and 7 bases lay in between.

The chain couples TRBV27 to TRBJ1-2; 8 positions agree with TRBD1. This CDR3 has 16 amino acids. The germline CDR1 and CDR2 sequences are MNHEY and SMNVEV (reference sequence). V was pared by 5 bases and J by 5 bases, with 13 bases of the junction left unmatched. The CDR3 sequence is CASSLIGGQASYGYTF. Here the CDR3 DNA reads TGTGCCAGCAGTCTTATCGGGGGACAGGCCTCATATGGCTACACCTTC.

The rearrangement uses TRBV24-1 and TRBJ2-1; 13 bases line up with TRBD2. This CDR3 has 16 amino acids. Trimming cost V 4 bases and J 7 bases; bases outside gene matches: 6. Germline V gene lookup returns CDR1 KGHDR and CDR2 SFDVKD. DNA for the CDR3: TGTGCCACCAGTGACTTAGGACTAGCGGGAGTAAATGAGCAGTTCTTC. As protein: CATSDLGLAGVNEQFF.

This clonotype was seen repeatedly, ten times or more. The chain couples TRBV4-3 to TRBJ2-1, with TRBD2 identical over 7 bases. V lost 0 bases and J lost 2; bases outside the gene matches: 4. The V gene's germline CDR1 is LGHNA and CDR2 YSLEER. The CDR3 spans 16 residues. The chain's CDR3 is CASSQDGLAAYNEQFF. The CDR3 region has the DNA TGCGCCAGCAGCCAAGATGGTCTAGCGGCCTACAATGAGCAGTTCTTC.

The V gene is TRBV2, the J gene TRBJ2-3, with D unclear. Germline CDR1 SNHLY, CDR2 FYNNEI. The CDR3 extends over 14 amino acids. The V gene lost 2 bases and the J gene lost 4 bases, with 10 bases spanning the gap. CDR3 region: CASSESEGSDTQYF. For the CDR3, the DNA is TGTGCCAGCAGTGAAAGTGAAGGGTCAGATACGCAGTATTTT.

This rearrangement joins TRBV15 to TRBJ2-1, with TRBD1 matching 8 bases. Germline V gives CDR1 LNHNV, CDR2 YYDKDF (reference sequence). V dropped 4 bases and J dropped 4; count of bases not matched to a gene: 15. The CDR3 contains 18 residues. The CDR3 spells CATSTGVTAGGLYNEQFF. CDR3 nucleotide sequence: TGTGCCACCAGCACAGGGGTTACGGCAGGGGGCTTATACAATGAGCAGTTCTTC.

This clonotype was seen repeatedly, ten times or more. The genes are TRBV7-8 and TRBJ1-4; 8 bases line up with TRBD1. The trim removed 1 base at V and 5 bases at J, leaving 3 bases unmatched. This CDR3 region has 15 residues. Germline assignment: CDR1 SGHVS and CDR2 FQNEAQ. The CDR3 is CASSLEDRVNEKLFF. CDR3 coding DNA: TGTGCCAGCAGCTTAGAGGACAGGGTGAATGAAAAACTGTTTTTT. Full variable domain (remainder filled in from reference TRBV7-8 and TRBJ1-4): GAGVSQSPRYKVAKRGQDVALRCDPISGHVSLFWYQQALGQGPEFLTYFQNEAQLDKSGLPSDRFFAERPEGSVSTLKIQRTQQEDSAVYLCASSLEDRVNEKLFFGSGTQLSVL.

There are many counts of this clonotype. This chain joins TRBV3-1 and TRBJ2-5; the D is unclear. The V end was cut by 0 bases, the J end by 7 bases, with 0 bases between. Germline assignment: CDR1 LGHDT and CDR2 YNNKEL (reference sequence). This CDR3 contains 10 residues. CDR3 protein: CASSQETQYF. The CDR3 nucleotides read TGTGCCAGCAGCCAAGAGACCCAGTACTTC.

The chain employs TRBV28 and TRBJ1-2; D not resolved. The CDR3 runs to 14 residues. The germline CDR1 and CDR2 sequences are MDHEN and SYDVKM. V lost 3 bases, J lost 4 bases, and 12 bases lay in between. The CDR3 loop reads CASSFSLDAYGYTF. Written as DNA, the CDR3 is TGTGCCAGCAGTTTTAGCCTTGATGCCTATGGCTACACCTTC.

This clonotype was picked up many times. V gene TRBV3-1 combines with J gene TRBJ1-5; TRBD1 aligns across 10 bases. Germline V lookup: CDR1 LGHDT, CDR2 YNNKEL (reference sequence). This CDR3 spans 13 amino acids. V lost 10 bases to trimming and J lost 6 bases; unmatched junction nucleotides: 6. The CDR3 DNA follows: TGTGCCAACCGGACAGGGGGTTTTCAGCCCCAGCATTTT. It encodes CANRTGGFQPQHF.

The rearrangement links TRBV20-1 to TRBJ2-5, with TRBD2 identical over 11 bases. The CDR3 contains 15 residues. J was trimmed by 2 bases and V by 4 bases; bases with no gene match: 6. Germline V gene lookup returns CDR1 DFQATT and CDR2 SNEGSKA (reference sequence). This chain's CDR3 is CSANKIAGGQETQYF. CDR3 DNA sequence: TGCAGTGCTAATAAAATAGCGGGGGGGCAAGAGACCCAGTACTTC.

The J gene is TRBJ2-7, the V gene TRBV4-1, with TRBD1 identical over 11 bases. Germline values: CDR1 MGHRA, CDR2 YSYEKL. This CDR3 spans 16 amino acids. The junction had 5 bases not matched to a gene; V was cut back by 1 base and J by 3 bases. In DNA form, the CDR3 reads TGCGCCAGCAGCCAAGTCGGGACAGGGGGGGGCTACGAGCAGTACTTC. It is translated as CASSQVGTGGGYEQYF.

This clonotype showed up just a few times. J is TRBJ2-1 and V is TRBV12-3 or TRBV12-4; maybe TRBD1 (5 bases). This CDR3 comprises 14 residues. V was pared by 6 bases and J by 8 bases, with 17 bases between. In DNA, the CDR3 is TGTGCCAGCAGGGAAGTTGCCAGGGCCGATGAGCAGTTCTTC. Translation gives CASREVARADEQFF.

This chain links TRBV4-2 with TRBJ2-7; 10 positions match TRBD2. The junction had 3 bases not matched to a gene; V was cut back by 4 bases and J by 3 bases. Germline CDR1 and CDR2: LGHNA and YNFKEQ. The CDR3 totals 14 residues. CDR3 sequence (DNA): TGTGCCAGCAGCCTCTTAGCGGGAGGCTACGAGCAGTACTTC. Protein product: CASSLLAGGYEQYF.

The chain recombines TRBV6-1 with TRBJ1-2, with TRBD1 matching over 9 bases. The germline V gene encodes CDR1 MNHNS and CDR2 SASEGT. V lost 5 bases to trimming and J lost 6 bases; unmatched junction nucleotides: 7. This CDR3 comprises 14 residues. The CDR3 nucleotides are TGTGCCAGCAGTCCACGACAGGGGGACCATGGCTACACCTTC. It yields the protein CASSPRQGDHGYTF.

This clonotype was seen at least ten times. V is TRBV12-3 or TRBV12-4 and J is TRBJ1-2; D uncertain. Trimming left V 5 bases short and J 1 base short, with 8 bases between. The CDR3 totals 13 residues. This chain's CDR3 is CASSPTLNYGYTF. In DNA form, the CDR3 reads TGTGCCAGCAGTCCGACGCTTAACTATGGCTACACCTTC.

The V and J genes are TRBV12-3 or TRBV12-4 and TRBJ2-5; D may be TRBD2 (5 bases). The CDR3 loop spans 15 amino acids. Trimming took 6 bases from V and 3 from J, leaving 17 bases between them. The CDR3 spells CASSPAPDGEETQYF. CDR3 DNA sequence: TGTGCCAGCAGCCCCGCCCCGGACGGGGAAGAGACCCAGTACTTC.

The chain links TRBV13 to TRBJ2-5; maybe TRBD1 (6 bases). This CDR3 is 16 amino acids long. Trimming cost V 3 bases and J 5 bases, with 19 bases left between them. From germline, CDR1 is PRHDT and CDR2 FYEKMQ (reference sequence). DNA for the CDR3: TGTGCCAGCAGCTTCCCCCTGGGGGCTGAGGGTGAGACCCAGTACTTC. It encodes CASSFPLGAEGETQYF.

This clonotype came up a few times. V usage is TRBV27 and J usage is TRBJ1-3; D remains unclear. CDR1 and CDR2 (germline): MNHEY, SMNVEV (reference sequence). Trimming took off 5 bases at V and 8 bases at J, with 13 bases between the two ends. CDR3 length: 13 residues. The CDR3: CASSPGGWDTIYF. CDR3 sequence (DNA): TGTGCCAGCAGTCCCGGCGGATGGGACACCATATATTTT.

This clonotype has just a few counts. The chain's CDR3 is CASSFRAQSSYEQYF. CDR3 DNA sequence: TGTGCCAGCAGCTTTCGGGCGCAGAGCTCCTACGAGCAGTACTTC. The chain recombines TRBV7-6 with TRBJ2-7; D gene unclear. V shed 3 bases and J shed 0 bases, with 12 bases lying between them. The CDR3 runs to 15 residues. Looked up from germline, CDR1 is SGHVS and CDR2 is FNYEAQ.

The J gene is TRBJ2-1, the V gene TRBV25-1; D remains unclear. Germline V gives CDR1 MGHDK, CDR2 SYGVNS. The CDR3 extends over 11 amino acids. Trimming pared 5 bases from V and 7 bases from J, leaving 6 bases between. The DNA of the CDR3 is TGTGCCAGCAGTCAAAGGAATGAGCAGTTCTTC. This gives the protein CASSQRNEQFF.

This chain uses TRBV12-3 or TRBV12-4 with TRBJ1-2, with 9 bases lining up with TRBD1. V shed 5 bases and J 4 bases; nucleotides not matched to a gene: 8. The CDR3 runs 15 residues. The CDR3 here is CASSSPGQGGYGYTF. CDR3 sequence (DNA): TGTGCCAGCAGTAGTCCGGGACAGGGAGGCTATGGCTACACCTTC.